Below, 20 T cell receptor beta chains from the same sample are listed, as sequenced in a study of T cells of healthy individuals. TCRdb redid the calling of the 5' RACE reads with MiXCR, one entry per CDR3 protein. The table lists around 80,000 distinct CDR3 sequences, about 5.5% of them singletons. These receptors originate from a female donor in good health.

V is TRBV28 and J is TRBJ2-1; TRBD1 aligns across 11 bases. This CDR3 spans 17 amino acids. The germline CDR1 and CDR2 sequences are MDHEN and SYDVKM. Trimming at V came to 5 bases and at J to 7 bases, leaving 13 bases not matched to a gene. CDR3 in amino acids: CASSLYAGTGGSNEQFF. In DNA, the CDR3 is TGTGCCAGCAGTCTATACGCCGGGACAGGGGGTTCTAATGAGCAGTTCTTC.

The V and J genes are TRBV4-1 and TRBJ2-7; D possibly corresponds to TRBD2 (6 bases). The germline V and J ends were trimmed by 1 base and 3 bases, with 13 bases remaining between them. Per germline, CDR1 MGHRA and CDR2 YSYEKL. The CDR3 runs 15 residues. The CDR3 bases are TGCGCCAGCAGCCAAGTGTTAGCGGCTTTCTACGAGCAGTACTTC. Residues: CASSQVLAAFYEQYF.

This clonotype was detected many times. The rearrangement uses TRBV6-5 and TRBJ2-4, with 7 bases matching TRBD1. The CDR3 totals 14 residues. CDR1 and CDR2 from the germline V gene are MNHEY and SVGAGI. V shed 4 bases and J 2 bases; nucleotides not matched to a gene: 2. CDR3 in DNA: TGTGCCAGCAGTTCAGGGGGTACCAAAAACATTCAGTACTTC. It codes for CASSSGGTKNIQYF.

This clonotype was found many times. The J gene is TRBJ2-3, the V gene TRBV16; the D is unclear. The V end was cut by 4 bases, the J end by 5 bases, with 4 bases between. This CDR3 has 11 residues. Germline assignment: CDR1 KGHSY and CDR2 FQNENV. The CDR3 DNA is TGTGCCAGCAGCCCTGGAGATACGCAGTATTTT. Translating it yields CASSPGDTQYF.

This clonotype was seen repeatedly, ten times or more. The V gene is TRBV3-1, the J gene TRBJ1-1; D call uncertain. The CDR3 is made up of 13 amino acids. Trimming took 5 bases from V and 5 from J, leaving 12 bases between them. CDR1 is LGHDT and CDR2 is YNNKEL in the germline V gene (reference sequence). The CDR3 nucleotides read TGTGCCAGCAGCTCACCAGGCGGGACTGAAGCTTTCTTT. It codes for CASSSPGGTEAFF.

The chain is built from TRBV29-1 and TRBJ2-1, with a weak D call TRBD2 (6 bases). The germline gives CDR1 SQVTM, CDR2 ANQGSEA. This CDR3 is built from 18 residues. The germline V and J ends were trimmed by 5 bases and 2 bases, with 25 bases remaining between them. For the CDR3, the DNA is TGCAGCGTTATTCTCAGGGATCCTCCGGGACTCACCTACAATGAGCAGTTCTTC. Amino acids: CSVILRDPPGLTYNEQFF.

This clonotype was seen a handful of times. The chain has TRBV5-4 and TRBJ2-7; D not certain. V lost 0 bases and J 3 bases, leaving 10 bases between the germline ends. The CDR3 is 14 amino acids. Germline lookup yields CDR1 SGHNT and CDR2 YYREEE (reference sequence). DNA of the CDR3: TGTGCCAGCAGCTTGGGCAGTTCGATCTACGAGCAGTACTTC. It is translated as CASSLGSSIYEQYF.

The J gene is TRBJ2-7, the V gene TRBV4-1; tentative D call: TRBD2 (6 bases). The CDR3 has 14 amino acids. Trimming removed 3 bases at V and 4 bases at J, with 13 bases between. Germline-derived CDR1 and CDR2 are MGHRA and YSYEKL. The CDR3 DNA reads TGCGCCAGCAGCCACGGAGGGTGGGGGTACGAGCAGTACTTC. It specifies CASSHGGWGYEQYF.

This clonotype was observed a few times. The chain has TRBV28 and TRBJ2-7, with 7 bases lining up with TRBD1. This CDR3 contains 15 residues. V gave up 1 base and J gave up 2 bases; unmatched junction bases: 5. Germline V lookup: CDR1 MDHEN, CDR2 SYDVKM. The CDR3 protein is CASSLFDREAYEQYF. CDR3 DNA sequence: TGTGCCAGCAGTTTATTTGACAGGGAAGCCTACGAGCAGTACTTC.

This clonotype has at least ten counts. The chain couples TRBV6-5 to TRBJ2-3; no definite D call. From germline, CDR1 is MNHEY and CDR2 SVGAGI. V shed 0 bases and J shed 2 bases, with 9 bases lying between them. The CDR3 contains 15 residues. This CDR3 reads CASSYSKQYTDTQYF. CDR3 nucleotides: TGTGCCAGCAGTTACTCGAAGCAGTACACAGATACGCAGTATTTT.

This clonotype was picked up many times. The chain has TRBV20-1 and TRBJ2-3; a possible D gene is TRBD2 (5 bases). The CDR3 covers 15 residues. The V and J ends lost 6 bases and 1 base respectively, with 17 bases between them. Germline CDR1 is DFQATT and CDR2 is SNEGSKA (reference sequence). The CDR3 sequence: CSAPRRLARTDTQYF. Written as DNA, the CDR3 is TGCAGTGCCCCGAGGAGGTTAGCCCGCACAGATACGCAGTATTTT.

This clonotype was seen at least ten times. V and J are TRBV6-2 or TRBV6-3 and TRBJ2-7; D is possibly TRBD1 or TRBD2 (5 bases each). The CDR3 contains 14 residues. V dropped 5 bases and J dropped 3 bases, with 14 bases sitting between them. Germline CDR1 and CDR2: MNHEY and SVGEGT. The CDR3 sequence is CASSSFGTDYEQYF. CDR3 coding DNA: TGTGCCAGCAGTAGTTTCGGGACGGACTACGAGCAGTACTTC.

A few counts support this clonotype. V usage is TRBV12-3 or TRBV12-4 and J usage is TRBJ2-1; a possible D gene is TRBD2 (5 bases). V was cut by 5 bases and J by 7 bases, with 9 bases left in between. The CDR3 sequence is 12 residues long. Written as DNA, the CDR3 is TGTGCCAGCAGTCAGAGGGATAATGAGCAGTTCTTC. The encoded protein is CASSQRDNEQFF.

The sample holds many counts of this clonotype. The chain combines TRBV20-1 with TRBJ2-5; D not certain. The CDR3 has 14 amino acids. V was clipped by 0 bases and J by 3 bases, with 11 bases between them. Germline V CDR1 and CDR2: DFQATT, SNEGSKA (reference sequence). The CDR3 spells CSARERTLKETQYF. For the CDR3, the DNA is TGCAGTGCTAGAGAAAGGACGTTAAAAGAGACCCAGTACTTC.

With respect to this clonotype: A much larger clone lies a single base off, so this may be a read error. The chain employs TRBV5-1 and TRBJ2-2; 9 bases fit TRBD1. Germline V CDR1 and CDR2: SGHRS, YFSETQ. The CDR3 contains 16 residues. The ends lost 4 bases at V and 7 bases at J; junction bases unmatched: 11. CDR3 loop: CASSVGQGKINGELFF. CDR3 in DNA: TGCGCCAGCAGCGTCGGACAGGGGAAAATCAACGGGGAGCTGTTTTTT.

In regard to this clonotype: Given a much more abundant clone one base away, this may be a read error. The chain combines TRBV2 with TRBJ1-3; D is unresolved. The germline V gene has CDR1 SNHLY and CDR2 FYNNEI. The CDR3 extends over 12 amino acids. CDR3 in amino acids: CASRVAGNTRYF. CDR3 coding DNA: TGTGCCAGCAGGGTGGCTGGAAACACCAGATATTTT.

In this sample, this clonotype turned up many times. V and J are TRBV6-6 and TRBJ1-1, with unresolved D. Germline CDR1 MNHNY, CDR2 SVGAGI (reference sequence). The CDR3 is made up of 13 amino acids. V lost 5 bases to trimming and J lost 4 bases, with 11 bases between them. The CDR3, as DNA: TGTGCCAGCAGTCCCCTAGGGCCCACTGAAGCTTTCTTT. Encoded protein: CASSPLGPTEAFF.

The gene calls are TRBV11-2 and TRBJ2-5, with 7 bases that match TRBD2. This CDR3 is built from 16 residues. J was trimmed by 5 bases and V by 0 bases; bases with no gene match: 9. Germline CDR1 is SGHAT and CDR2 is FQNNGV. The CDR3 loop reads CASSLEIASGRETQYF. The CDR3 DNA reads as TGTGCCAGCAGCTTAGAGATCGCTAGCGGCCGCGAGACCCAGTACTTC.

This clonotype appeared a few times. CDR3 sequence: CASSLSGAKLDTEAFF. CDR3 in DNA: TGTGCCAGCAGTTTATCGGGAGCGAAATTGGACACTGAAGCTTTCTTT. V usage is TRBV27 and J usage is TRBJ1-1, with D hard to call. The germline CDR1 and CDR2 sequences are MNHEY and SMNVEV (reference sequence). The CDR3 length is 16 residues. V lost 0 bases and J lost 3, with 14 bases in between.

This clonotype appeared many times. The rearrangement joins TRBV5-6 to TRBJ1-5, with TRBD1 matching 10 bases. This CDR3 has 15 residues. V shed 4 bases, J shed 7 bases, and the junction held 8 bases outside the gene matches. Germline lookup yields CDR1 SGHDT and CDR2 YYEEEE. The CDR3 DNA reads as TGTGCCAGCAGCAGTGGACAGGGGGGAAGACAGCCCCAGCATTTT. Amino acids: CASSSGQGGRQPQHF.